This T cell receptor (beta chain) was sequenced for a study of early stage breast cancer tumors. About the research overall: Of roughly 17 invasive breast tumors, approximately 11 were hormone receptor-positive, HER2-negative.

This table comes from immunoSEQ multiplex PCR, and its TCRdb copy is limited to in-frame clones, with some not included. The sample records about 1,600 clones, 79% being singletons. This CDR3 region has 15 residues. Germline trimming cut 4 bases from V and 2 bases from J; bases unmatched to any gene: 9. Germline V gene data show CDR1 as SGHDT and CDR2 as YYEEEE. This clonotype originated in a person in their 70s with breast cancer. The genes are TRBV5-6 and TRBJ2-7, with 7 bases aligning to TRBD1. The sample consisted of normal breast tissue next to the tumor. This CDR3 reads CASSGPGQPTYEQYF. In DNA form, the CDR3 reads TGTGCCAGCAGCGGCCCGGGACAGCCCACCTACGAGCAGTACTTC.